A single sample is the source of the 3 T cell receptor beta chains below, sequenced in a study of blood T cell repertoires in COVID-19. Some clones are missing from TCRdb's copy, which holds only in-frame ones; the method was immunoSEQ multiplex PCR. The table lists some 170,000 clones, roughly four fifths of them singletons, with about a tenth in the top ten. The sample taken for sequencing was peripheral blood. The receptors come from a human donor in a cohort sampled during active COVID-19.

The rearrangement joins TRBV5-6 to TRBJ2-7; D perhaps matches TRBD2 (6 bases). The CDR3 has 15 residues. The germline V and J ends were trimmed by 0 bases and 6 bases, with 16 bases remaining between them. The V gene's germline CDR1 is SGHDT and CDR2 YYEEEE. CDR3 in amino acids: CASSLEGRSEPEQYF. In DNA form, the CDR3 reads TGTGCCAGCAGCTTGGAAGGGAGGAGTGAACCCGAGCAGTACTTC.

This clone was seen more than once but under ten times. The V call is TRBV19, the J call TRBJ2-1; 9 bases line up with TRBD1. The CDR3 runs 14 residues. Trimming at V came to 5 bases and at J to 8 bases, leaving 7 bases not matched to a gene. Germline values: CDR1 LNHDA, CDR2 SQIVND (reference sequence). The CDR3 DNA reads as TGTGCCAGTAGTTTCGGGACAGGGACGGATGAGCAGTTCTTC. As protein: CASSFGTGTDEQFF.

In its sample, this clone was seen once. V gene TRBV4-2 combines with J gene TRBJ2-3; 8 nucleotides match TRBD2. Germline V gives CDR1 LGHNA, CDR2 YNFKEQ. V shed 5 bases, J shed 2 bases, and the junction held 12 bases outside the gene matches. This CDR3 is built from 17 residues. The CDR3 region has the DNA TGTGCCAGCAGCTCCCGCGCGAGCGGGGGAAACACAGATACGCAGTATTTT. Its translation: CASSSRASGGNTDTQYF.